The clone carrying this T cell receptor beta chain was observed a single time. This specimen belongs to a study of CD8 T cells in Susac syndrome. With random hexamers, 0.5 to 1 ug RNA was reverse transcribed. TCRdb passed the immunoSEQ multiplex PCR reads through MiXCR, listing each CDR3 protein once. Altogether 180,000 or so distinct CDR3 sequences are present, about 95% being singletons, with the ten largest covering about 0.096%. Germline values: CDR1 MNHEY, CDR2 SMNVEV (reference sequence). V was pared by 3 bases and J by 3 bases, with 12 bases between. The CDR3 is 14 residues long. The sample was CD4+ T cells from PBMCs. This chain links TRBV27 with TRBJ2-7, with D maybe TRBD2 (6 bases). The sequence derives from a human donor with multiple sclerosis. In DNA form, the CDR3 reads TGTGCCAGCAGTTTTGCGGGGCAGCTCTACGAGCAGTACTTC. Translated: CASSFAGQLYEQYF.